This TCR beta chain was documented in a study of blood T cell repertoires in COVID-19. Background on the study: Samples representing acute and convalescent COVID-19 were sourced from the United States, Italy and Spain. The cDNA or gDNA used as material had been derived from T cells, B-cell-depleted T cells, or PBMCs.

This CDR3 comprises 13 residues. V was cut by 6 bases and J by 8 bases, with 16 bases left in between. Per germline, CDR1 MGHDK and CDR2 SYGVNS. As originally analysed: Amplifying reference gene primers gave estimates of nucleated cell counts. Clones were sequenced by immunoSEQ multiplex PCR, and TCRdb holds only the in-frame ones, with some missing. The DNA gave D and trimming, while V, J and clone size come from that table. Among around 68,000 clones listed, over 80% were seen once. Material for sequencing was peripheral blood. This receptor was taken from a human donor in a cohort sampled during active COVID-19. The chain recombines TRBV25-1 with TRBJ1-2; TRBD1 is a possible D gene (5 bases). The DNA for the CDR3 is TGTGCCAGCAGGGAGTCAGGGCAACAAGGCTACACCTTC. Its protein product is CASRESGQQGYTF.